This T cell receptor (beta chain) emerged from a study of blood T cell repertoires in COVID-19 (dated by TCRdb to about 2020). At the level of the whole study: Samples from collaborators originated in the United States, Italy and Spain and spanned both the acute and convalescent phases of COVID-19. The sample metadata nearly always contained a de-identified subject ID, COVID-19 status, age in years and sex. Deeply sampled blood TCRbeta repertoires from subjects exposed to, actively infected with, or recovered from COVID-19 were included in the dataset. The material from the prospective study consisted of cDNA or gDNA derived from T cells, B-cell-depleted T cells, or PBMCs. A freely available public database, intended as a resource for researchers studying the immune response to SARS-CoV-2, is where the repertoires were released. Samples were obtained from the ongoing ImmuneRACE study (first 160 participants) and from 1,254 subjects provided by 6 global collaborators. Where HLA class I and class II types were available, the types were taken from metadata supplied by the sample provider, not from assay-based typing.

One collaborating source in Seattle enrolled patients while the patients were actively infected and followed the patients over time throughout the course of disease. The collaborating institutions used their own protocols to collect whole blood in K2EDTA tubes. For TCRbeta analysis, collaborator samples were shipped as frozen whole blood, as isolated PBMCs, or as DNA extracted from either sample type. CDR1 and CDR2, per the germline V gene, are SGDLS and YYNGEE. Spanning cysteine to phenylalanine, the CDR3 consists of 21 amino acids. CDR3 DNA only is kept here, 63 bases in frame from base 1. V is trimmed back by 7 bases and J by 2 bases, and the junction contains 24 bases that no gene match accounts for. Study-wide findings and limitations: The quantity of clinical and demographic metadata differed by source and by participant and was supplied without curation.

Points on this clone: The target of this receptor is not known. No base-level quality is on record; no much larger clone is a single base apart.

TCRbeta CDR3 regions were amplified from genomic DNA by means of the immunoSEQ Assay, a bias-controlled multiplex PCR. The published analysis was carried out like this. Nucleated cell counts per sample were estimated from amplification of reference gene primers within the assay. To quantify the absolute abundance of each unique TCRbeta CDR3 rearrangement, sequence reads were collapsed and filtered. For each sample, productive Simpson clonality was calculated by taking the square root of Simpson's diversity index across productive rearrangements. TCRdb obtained this table from immuneACCESS and retained in-frame rearrangements with V and J assigned. These tables miss some clones; where compared with another copy, unresolved V genes account for less than half of the shortfall, and the remainder is unexplained. V and J calls and clone size are as listed in that table; D and trimming were resolved from the DNA. The table for this sample lists 200,000 to 250,000 clones; roughly four fifths of them were counted only once. The top ten clonotypes cover over 6% of the sample.

The sequence came from a woman over 75 with COVID-19, enrolled during active disease. Material: peripheral blood. The rearranged chain carries TRBV9 and TRBJ2-1, with 10 central nucleotides matching TRBD2. The nucleotide sequence is TGTGCCAGCGGCTCGGGGGGGACTAGCGTGACCCATAAAACTACCTACAATGAGCAGTTCTTC. The resulting protein is CASGSGGTSVTHKTTYNEQFF.